This TCR beta chain was retrieved from a study of T cells in Graves' hyperthyroidism and ophthalmopathy. First hyperthyroidism diagnosis is when the blood sample was obtained, before any ophthalmopathy symptoms. Amplification of TCR beta CDR3 regions was performed using RNA transcripts as template. RT-PCR in the first round (using the HTBI primer set) targeted the TCR CDR3. TCRdb reprocessed the multiplex PCR reads via MiXCR and lists one record per CDR3 protein. Of approximately 370,000 distinct CDR3 sequences listed, 15% to 20% were seen once; the top ten hold approximately 35%. V was pared by 2 bases and J by 7 bases, with 16 bases between. Germline CDR1 and CDR2: SGHRS and YFSETQ. The CDR3 extends over 15 amino acids.

The specimen sequenced was blood. The receptor comes from a woman aged 30 to 39 with Graves' hyperthyroidism that later progressed to Graves' ophthalmopathy. V is TRBV5-1 and J is TRBJ1-5; D may be TRBD1 (6 bases). The CDR3 coding sequence is TGCGCCAGCAGCTTATCAGGGGACTCGGGACAGCCCCAGCATTTT. Translating it yields CASSLSGDSGQPQHF.